This T cell receptor beta chain was retrieved from a study of T cells in Graves' hyperthyroidism and ophthalmopathy. Study-wide points: In blood, most of the thyroid clonotypes expanded above 0.001 were also present.

The TCR beta CDR3 regions underwent amplification using RNA transcripts as the source. Using the HTBI primer set, a first-round RT-PCR was run on the TCR CDR3. In TCRdb, the multiplex PCR reads were re-called with MiXCR into one record per CDR3 protein. The sample carries a few hundred thousand distinct CDR3 sequences, more than 14% recorded once. To note about this clonotype: Its antigen is not known. A much larger clone is a single base away; this may be a read error.

The CDR3 covers 14 residues. Germline assignment: CDR1 DFQATT and CDR2 SNEGSKA (reference sequence). This clonotype originated in a woman aged 25 to 45 with Graves' ophthalmopathy. The source material was blood. V and J are TRBV20-1 and TRBJ2-1, with TRBD1 matching over 8 bases. In DNA, the CDR3 is TGCGGTGCTAGAGACAGGGGATTCTACAATGAGCAGTTCTTC. This translates into CGARDRGFYNEQFF.